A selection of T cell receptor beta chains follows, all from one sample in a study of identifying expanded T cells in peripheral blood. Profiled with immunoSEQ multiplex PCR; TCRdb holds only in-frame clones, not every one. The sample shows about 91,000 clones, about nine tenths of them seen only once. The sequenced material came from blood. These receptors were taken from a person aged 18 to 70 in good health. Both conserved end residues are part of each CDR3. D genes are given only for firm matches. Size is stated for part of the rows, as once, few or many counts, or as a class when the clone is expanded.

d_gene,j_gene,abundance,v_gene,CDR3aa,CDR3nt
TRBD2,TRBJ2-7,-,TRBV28,CASAVEGGRWEQYF,TGTGCCAGTGCCGTTGAGGGAGGGAGATGGGAGCAGTACTTC
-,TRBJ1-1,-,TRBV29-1,CSVREGLNTEAFF,TGCAGCGTTAGGGAGGGGCTGAACACTGAAGCTTTCTTT
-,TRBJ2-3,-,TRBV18,CASSPGPKIDTQYF,TGTGCCAGCTCACCGGGACCGAAAATAGATACGCAGTATTTT
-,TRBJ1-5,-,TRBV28,CASSLLNQPQHF,TGTGCCAGCAGTCTCTTAAATCAGCCCCAGCATTTT
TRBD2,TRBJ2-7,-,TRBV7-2,CASSLGTAGELYEQYF,TGTGCCAGCAGCTTAGGCACGGCGGGAGAGTTGTACGAGCAGTACTTC
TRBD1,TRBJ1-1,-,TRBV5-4,CASSLGTGGRNTEAFF,TGTGCCAGCAGCCTCGGGACAGGGGGGAGGAACACTGAAGCTTTCTTT
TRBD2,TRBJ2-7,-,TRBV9,CASSAPRREGPAEQYF,TGTGCCAGCAGCGCCCCTCGGCGGGAGGGCCCCGCCGAGCAGTACTTC
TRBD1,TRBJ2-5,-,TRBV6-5,CASSRQGQETQYF,TGTGCCAGCAGCCGACAGGGACAAGAGACCCAGTACTTC
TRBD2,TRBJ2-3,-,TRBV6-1,CASTKGLATDTQYF,TGTGCCAGCACCAAGGGACTAGCGACAGATACGCAGTATTTT
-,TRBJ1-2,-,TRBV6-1,CASSQGTEYYGYTF,TGTGCCAGCAGTCAAGGGACGGAATACTATGGCTACACCTTC
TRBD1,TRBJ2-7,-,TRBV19,CASREGQGLPYEQYF,TGTGCCAGTAGAGAAGGACAGGGGCTTCCTTACGAGCAGTACTTC
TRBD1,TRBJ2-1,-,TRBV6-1,CASPTGQVPYNEQFF,TGTGCCAGCCCTACAGGACAGGTCCCCTACAATGAGCAGTTCTTC
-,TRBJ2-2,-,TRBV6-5,CASSYWGDTGELFF,TGTGCCAGCAGTTACTGGGGGGACACCGGGGAGCTGTTTTTT
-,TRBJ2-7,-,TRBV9,CASSHGSPVSEQYF,TGTGCCAGCAGCCACGGGTCACCGGTGAGCGAGCAGTACTTC
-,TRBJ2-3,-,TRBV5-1,CASSLELGADTQYF,TGCGCCAGCAGCTTGGAACTCGGGGCAGATACGCAGTATTTT
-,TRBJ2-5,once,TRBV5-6,CASSFQETQYF,TGTGCCAGCAGCTTCCAAGAGACCCAGTACTTC
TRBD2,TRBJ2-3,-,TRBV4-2,CASSQGALAGVRDTQYF,TGTGCCAGCAGCCAAGGAGCCCTAGCGGGGGTACGAGATACGCAGTATTTT
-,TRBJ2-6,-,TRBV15,CATSRTFRAGANVLTF,TGTGCCACCAGCAGAACGTTCAGGGCTGGGGCCAACGTCCTGACTTTC
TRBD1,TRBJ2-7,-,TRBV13,CASRPGQGWYEQYF,TGTGCCAGCAGGCCGGGACAGGGGTGGTACGAGCAGTACTTC
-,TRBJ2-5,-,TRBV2,CASSVGGRETQYF,TGTGCCAGCAGTGTTGGGGGCCGAGAGACCCAGTACTTC
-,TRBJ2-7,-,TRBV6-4,CASRAGPPYEQYF,TGTGCCAGCAGGGCCGGGCCTCCCTACGAGCAGTACTTC
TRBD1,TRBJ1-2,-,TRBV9,CASSVEPDRGYGYTF,TGTGCCAGCAGCGTAGAGCCCGACAGGGGCTATGGCTACACCTTC
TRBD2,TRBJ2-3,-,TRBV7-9,CASSPLLAGDTDTQYF,TGTGCCAGCAGCCCCTTACTAGCGGGCGACACAGATACGCAGTATTTT
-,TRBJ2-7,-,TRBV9,CASSVVGSGEQYF,TGTGCCAGCAGCGTAGTTGGGAGCGGGGAGCAGTACTTC
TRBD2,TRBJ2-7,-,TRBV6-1,CASSDRTRSHEQYF,TGTGCCAGCAGTGATAGGACTAGGTCCCACGAGCAGTACTTC
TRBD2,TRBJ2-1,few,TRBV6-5,CASSYTSGGADEQFF,TGTGCCAGCAGTTACACTAGCGGGGGGGCCGATGAGCAGTTCTTC
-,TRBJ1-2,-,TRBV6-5,CASSYVPGSAYGYTF,TGTGCCAGCAGTTACGTGCCAGGGTCTGCGTATGGCTACACCTTC
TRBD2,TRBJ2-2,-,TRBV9,CASSVGSGRALSGELFF,TGTGCCAGCAGCGTCGGTAGCGGGAGGGCCCTCAGCGGGGAGCTGTTTTTT
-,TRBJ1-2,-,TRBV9,CASSVGIKMDYGYTF,TGTGCCAGCAGCGTAGGTATCAAAATGGACTATGGCTACACCTTC
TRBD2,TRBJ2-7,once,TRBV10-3,CATPQEREGQNEQYF,TGTGCCACCCCTCAGGAGCGGGAGGGCCAGAACGAGCAGTACTTC
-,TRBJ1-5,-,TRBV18,CASSPALDQPQHF,TGTGCCAGCTCACCCGCTCTTGATCAGCCCCAGCATTTT
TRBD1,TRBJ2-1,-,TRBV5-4,CASSARTGDYNEQFF,TGTGCCAGCAGCGCCCGGACAGGGGATTACAATGAGCAGTTCTTC
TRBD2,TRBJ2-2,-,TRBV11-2,CASSSTSGRNTGELFF,TGTGCCAGCAGCTCCACTAGCGGGAGGAACACCGGGGAGCTGTTTTTT
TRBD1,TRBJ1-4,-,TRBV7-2,CASSFPTGGNEKLFF,TGTGCCAGCAGCTTCCCGACAGGGGGTAATGAAAAACTGTTTTTT
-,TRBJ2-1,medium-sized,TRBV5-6,CASSLVSIYNEQFF,TGTGCCAGCAGCTTGGTGTCTATTTACAATGAGCAGTTCTTC
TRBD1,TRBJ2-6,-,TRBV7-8,CASSLLRDRGSGANVLTF,TGTGCCAGCAGCTTATTGAGGGACAGGGGCTCTGGGGCCAACGTCCTGACTTTC
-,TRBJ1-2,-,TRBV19,CASSRNRGYGYTF,TGTGCCAGTAGTAGGAATCGGGGCTATGGCTACACCTTC
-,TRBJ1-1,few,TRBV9,CASTPNGGGYTEAFF,TGTGCCAGCACCCCTAACGGGGGAGGGTACACTGAAGCTTTCTTT
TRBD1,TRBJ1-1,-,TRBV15,CATSRAKGAGYTEAFF,TGTGCCACCAGCAGAGCCAAGGGGGCTGGGTACACTGAAGCTTTCTTT
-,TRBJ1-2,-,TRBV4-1,CASSRPRLGYTF,TGCGCCAGCAGCCGGCCTCGTTTAGGCTACACCTTC
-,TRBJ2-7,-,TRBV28,CASGDPPYEQYF,TGTGCCTCCGGGGACCCCCCCTACGAGCAGTACTTC
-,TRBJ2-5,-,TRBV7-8,CASSLGHSAETQYF,TGTGCCAGCAGCTTAGGACATTCTGCGGAGACCCAGTACTTC
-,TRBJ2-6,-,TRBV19,CASRVTTGFGANVLTF,TGTGCCAGTAGAGTGACAACAGGGTTTGGGGCCAACGTCCTGACTTTC
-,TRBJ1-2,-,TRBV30,CAWGGGNYGYTF,TGTGCCTGGGGTGGGGGGAACTATGGCTACACCTTC
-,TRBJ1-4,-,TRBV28,CASSIDTNEKLFF,TGTGCCAGCAGTATCGACACTAATGAAAAACTGTTTTTT
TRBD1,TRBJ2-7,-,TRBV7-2,CASSNNRGPYEQYF,TGTGCCAGCAGCAATAACAGGGGCCCCTACGAGCAGTACTTC
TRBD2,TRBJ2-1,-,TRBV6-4,CASSELAGDVHEQFF,TGTGCCAGCAGTGAACTAGCGGGAGATGTCCATGAGCAGTTCTTC
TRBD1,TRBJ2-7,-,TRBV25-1,CASSDRQGAYEQYF,TGTGCCAGCAGTGACCGACAGGGGGCCTACGAGCAGTACTTC
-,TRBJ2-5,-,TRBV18,CASSPPDGQETQYF,TGTGCCAGCTCACCTCCGGACGGTCAAGAGACCCAGTACTTC
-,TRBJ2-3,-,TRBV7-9,CASSPAVRGDTQYF,TGTGCCAGCAGCCCAGCGGTTAGAGGAGATACGCAGTATTTT
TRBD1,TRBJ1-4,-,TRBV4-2,CASSHSRGGGDNEKLFF,TGTGCCAGCAGCCACTCCCGAGGGGGCGGGGATAATGAAAAACTGTTTTTT
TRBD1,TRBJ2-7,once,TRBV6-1,CASSLQGTGIYEQYF,TGTGCCAGCAGTCTCCAGGGGACAGGGATCTACGAGCAGTACTTC